This T cell receptor beta chain is from a study of cytomegalovirus exposure and HLA in healthy donors. For this clone: The antigen is unknown.

Study-level results: Association of some 18,000 TCR beta sequences with HLA alleles was found at 0.05 false discovery rate in a later analysis. Some segments of the V type, notably TRBV6-2 and TRBV6-3, were excluded as indistinguishable. One later analysis reportedly identified an Asian-associated ancestry cluster that showed fewer N-insertions than the roughly 600-donor mean.

CDR3 length: 16 residues. Germline V gives CDR1 MNHEY, CDR2 SVGAGI. Trimming cost V 0 bases and J 5 bases; bases outside gene matches: 6. In the PCR, 60 Vbeta and 13 Jbeta primers were used. Clones were sequenced by immunoSEQ multiplex PCR, and TCRdb holds only the in-frame ones, with some missing. This table holds 250,000 to 350,000 clones, 70% to 90% found once. This sequence originates from a man in his forties or fifties in good health and CMV-seropositive. V usage is TRBV6-5 and J usage is TRBJ2-5; TRBD2 aligns across 10 bases. Sequencing was done on a sample of PBMCs. The CDR3 DNA is TGTGCCAGCAGTTACTCTATCCTAGCGGGAGTTGAGACCCAGTACTTC. Translation gives CASSYSILAGVETQYF.